Each of the 21 T cell receptor beta chains below was sequenced from the same sample in a study of cytomegalovirus exposure and HLA in healthy donors. TCRdb keeps only in-frame clones here, not all; method: immunoSEQ multiplex PCR. The sample has 85,000 to 120,000 clones; approximately 95% are singletons. The sequenced material came from PBMCs. Receptors originate from a woman aged 18-35 years in good health and CMV-seronegative.

The chain combines TRBV7-9 with TRBJ1-4; 7 nucleotides line up with TRBD1. After removal of 4 bases from V and 0 bases from J, the junction contained 5 bases not matched to a gene. CDR3 length: 16 amino acids. Germline values: CDR1 SEHNR, CDR2 FQNEAQ (reference sequence). The CDR3: CASSWNRGPTNEKLFF. In nucleotides, the CDR3 is TGTGCCAGCAGCTGGAACAGGGGACCAACTAATGAAAAACTGTTTTTT.

The chain is built from TRBV7-8 and TRBJ2-1; perhaps TRBD2 as D (6 bases). The germline V and J ends were trimmed by 5 bases and 0 bases, with 17 bases remaining between them. Germline CDR1 is SGHVS and CDR2 is FQNEAQ. This CDR3 region has 17 residues. CDR3 sequence (DNA): TGTGCCAGCAGCCTAGTGGGCTCCGGGAGCTCCTACAATGAGCAGTTCTTC. Its translation is CASSLVGSGSSYNEQFF.

The genes are TRBV7-9 and TRBJ1-5; D ambiguous. Germline-derived CDR1 and CDR2 are SEHNR and FQNEAQ (reference sequence). V was pared by 5 bases and J by 0 bases, with 8 bases between. The CDR3 has 14 amino acids. In nucleotides, the CDR3 is TGTGCCAGCAGCCCCCCTATTAGCAATCAGCCCCAGCATTTT. Protein sequence: CASSPPISNQPQHF.

The rearrangement uses TRBV7-3 and TRBJ2-5; possibly TRBD2 for D (5 bases). Germline V lookup: CDR1 SGHTA, CDR2 FQGTGA. Trimming shortened V by 5 bases and J by 5 bases, and 15 bases separated the two germline ends. The CDR3 contains 14 residues. This CDR3 is CASSPGGLGETQYF. CDR3 DNA sequence: TGTGCCAGCAGCCCCGGAGGTCTTGGGGAGACCCAGTACTTC. Combining the CDR3 with reference TRBV7-3 and TRBJ2-5 gives the whole variable domain GAGVSQTPSNKVTEKGKYVELRCDPISGHTALYWYRQSLGQGPEFLIYFQGTGAADDSGLPNDRFFAVRPEGSVSTLKIQRTERGDSAVYLCASSPGGLGETQYFGPGTRLLVL.

J is TRBJ2-1 and V is TRBV5-4; 10 bases match TRBD2. V lost 3 bases, J lost 9 bases, and 3 bases stayed unmatched. CDR3 length: 13 residues. CDR1 is SGHNT, CDR2 YYREEE, per germline (reference sequence). The CDR3: CASSSSGRGEQFF. The CDR3 DNA reads TGTGCCAGCAGCTCAAGCGGGAGGGGTGAGCAGTTCTTC.

The V call is TRBV19, the J call TRBJ1-3; D possibly corresponds to TRBD1 (5 bases). V lost 5 bases to trimming and J lost 3 bases, with 11 bases between them. The CDR3 is 14 amino acids. The V gene's germline CDR1 is LNHDA and CDR2 SQIVND (reference sequence). The DNA of the CDR3 is TGTGCCAGTAGTCAGGGAAGTTTTGGAAACACCATATATTTT. Its protein product is CASSQGSFGNTIYF.

Remarks on this clone: The junction departs from the called germline gene at one end, perhaps through a read error. This chain connects TRBV7-7 to TRBJ2-7; 10 positions agree with TRBD2. The CDR3 contains 15 residues. Germline assignment: CDR1 SSHAT and CDR2 FNYEAQ (reference sequence). CDR3 residues: CASSLEAGGGYEQYF. The DNA for the CDR3 is TGTGCTAGCAGCTTAGAAGCGGGAGGGGGTTACGAGCAGTACTTC. The full variable domain, completed using reference TRBV7-7 and TRBJ2-7, is GAGVSQSPRYKVTKRGQDVTLRCDPISSHATLYWYQQALGQGPEFLTYFNYEAQPDKSGLPSDRFSAERPEGSISTLTIQRTEQRDSAMYRCASSLEAGGGYEQYFGPGTRLTVT.

This chain connects TRBV6-1 to TRBJ2-5; the match to TRBD1 covers 10 bases. Trimming took 4 bases from V and 7 from J; bases not matched to a gene: 15. Germline lookup yields CDR1 MNHNS and CDR2 SASEGT. This CDR3 contains 17 residues. The CDR3: CASSASDRGVNRWTQYF. Written as DNA, the CDR3 is TGTGCCAGCAGTGCATCGGACAGGGGGGTTAATAGGTGGACCCAGTACTTC.

The V gene is TRBV27, the J gene TRBJ1-4, with D uncertain. The CDR3 runs 13 residues. In germline, CDR1 is MNHEY, CDR2 SMNVEV (reference sequence). Trimming shortened V by 8 bases and J by 8 bases, and 15 bases separated the two germline ends. CDR3 sequence: CASRERGWEKLFF. DNA for the CDR3: TGTGCCAGCCGCGAAAGAGGGTGGGAAAAACTGTTTTTT.

J is TRBJ2-1 and V is TRBV6-4, with TRBD2 identical over 14 bases. The CDR3 is made up of 14 amino acids. CDR1 and CDR2 from the germline V gene are MRHNA and SNTAGT. Unmatched junction bases numbered 0, after V lost 3 bases and J lost 8 bases. This chain's CDR3 is CASSETSGRDEQFF. The CDR3 nucleotides read TGTGCCAGCAGTGAGACTAGCGGGAGGGATGAGCAGTTCTTC.

This chain joins TRBV6-5 and TRBJ1-1; D is undetermined. Per germline, CDR1 MNHEY and CDR2 SVGAGI. The CDR3 covers 12 residues. V was pared by 4 bases and J by 8 bases, with 11 bases between. CDR3 loop: CASSSPGVEAFF. CDR3 coding DNA: TGTGCCAGCAGTTCCCCCGGGGTGGAAGCTTTCTTT.

The chain's CDR3 is CASSLAQGRGGATQYF. CDR3 bases: TGTGCCAGCAGCTTAGCGCAAGGTCGGGGTGGTGCGACCCAGTACTTC. V is TRBV7-2 and J is TRBJ2-5; maybe TRBD2 (5 bases). Germline loops: CDR1 SGHTA, CDR2 FQGNSA. V lost 0 bases to trimming and J lost 7 bases, with 18 bases between them. CDR3 length: 16 amino acids.

V gene TRBV6-1 combines with J gene TRBJ1-1, with 8 bases identical to TRBD1. Unmatched junction bases numbered 6, after V lost 6 bases and J lost 3 bases. In germline, CDR1 is MNHNS, CDR2 SASEGT. The CDR3 is 14 amino acids. DNA of the CDR3: TGTGCCAGCAGCGTGACAGGGGCTGACACTGAAGCTTTCTTT. This sequence encodes CASSVTGADTEAFF.

The chain links TRBV7-9 to TRBJ1-1, with D hard to call. This CDR3 has 12 amino acids. With 4 bases removed from V and 6 bases from J, the gap between germline ends came to 9 bases. Germline V CDR1 and CDR2: SEHNR, FQNEAQ (reference sequence). This CDR3 is CASSSQSPEAFF. Here the CDR3 DNA reads TGTGCCAGCAGCTCGCAGTCGCCTGAAGCTTTCTTT.

The J gene is TRBJ2-5, the V gene TRBV14; D is unclear. Germline CDR1 and CDR2: SGHDN and FVKESK. There are 13 residues in the CDR3. The V and J ends lost 0 bases and 5 bases respectively, with 7 bases between them. CDR3 sequence (DNA): TGTGCCAGCAGCCAAGATCGCAGGGAGACCCAGTACTTC. It yields the protein CASSQDRRETQYF.

This chain connects TRBV9 to TRBJ2-5; TRBD2 matches at 10 bases. There are 15 residues in the CDR3. Germline V lookup: CDR1 SGDLS, CDR2 YYNGEE. The J segment lost 5 bases and the V segment lost 5 bases, leaving 9 bases of the junction unmatched. The CDR3 coding sequence is TGTGCCAGCAGTAATAGCGGGGGGTTAGGTGAGACCCAGTACTTC. This encodes CASSNSGGLGETQYF.

This sequence joins TRBV5-1 and TRBJ2-7, with 7 positions matching TRBD1. V lost 4 bases to trimming and J lost 1 base; unmatched junction nucleotides: 2. This CDR3 is 13 amino acids long. Germline-derived CDR1 and CDR2 are SGHRS and YFSETQ. CDR3 amino acids: CASSRTGSYEQYF. The CDR3 region has the DNA TGCGCCAGCAGCCGGACAGGATCCTACGAGCAGTACTTC.

The chain joins TRBV7-9 to TRBJ1-4, with TRBD1 matching over 9 bases. V shed 5 bases, J shed 7 bases, and the junction held 5 bases outside the gene matches. Germline CDR1 reads SEHNR; CDR2 reads FQNEAQ (reference sequence). This CDR3 spans 14 amino acids. CDR3: CASSRTGGSEKLFF. CDR3 bases: TGTGCCAGCAGCCGCACAGGGGGCAGTGAAAAACTGTTTTTT. Drawing the rest from reference TRBV7-9 and TRBJ1-4, the complete variable domain is DTGVSQNPRHKITKRGQNVTFRCDPISEHNRLYWYRQTLGQGPEFLTYFQNEAQLEKSRLLSDRFSAERPKGSFSTLEIQRTEQGDSAMYLCASSRTGGSEKLFFGSGTQLSVL.

This clone has only one observation. The chain carries TRBV4-1 and TRBJ2-7, with 10 bases identical to TRBD1. The CDR3 length is 15 residues. The V gene's germline CDR1 is MGHRA and CDR2 YSYEKL. V shed 1 base, J shed 4 bases, and the junction held 4 bases outside the gene matches. CDR3 DNA: TGCGCCAGCAGCCAAGGGCGGGACAGGGGTTACGAGCAGTACTTC. Translated: CASSQGRDRGYEQYF.

V is TRBV9 and J is TRBJ2-1, with TRBD2 matching 9 bases. There are 17 residues in the CDR3. Looked up from germline, CDR1 is SGDLS and CDR2 is YYNGEE. The V segment lost 0 bases and the J segment 0 bases; nucleotides outside the gene matches: 4. The DNA for the CDR3 is TGTGCCAGCAGCGTAGGGGTTAGCGGGAGCTCCTACAATGAGCAGTTCTTC. Its translation is CASSVGVSGSSYNEQFF. Full variable domain (missing parts from reference TRBV9 and TRBJ2-1): DSGVTQTPKHLITATGQRVTLRCSPRSGDLSVYWYQQSLDQGLQFLIQYYNGEERAKGNILERFSAQQFPDLHSELNLSSLELGDSALYFCASSVGVSGSSYNEQFFGPGTRLTVL.

This clone was recorded only once. V and J are TRBV13 and TRBJ1-2; tentative D call: TRBD1 (6 bases). Between the trimmed V and J ends, which lost 4 bases and 9 bases, there was a span of 18 bases. The CDR3 consists of 14 residues. Germline CDR1 reads PRHDT; CDR2 reads FYEKMQ (reference sequence). CDR3 DNA: TGTGCCAGCAGCTATCGGACAGAGGTTATGCGCTACACCTTC. Translating gives CASSYRTEVMRYTF.